The 4 T cell receptor beta chains in this list originate from one sample, sequenced in a study of CD4 T cells in relation to SARS-CoV-2 and coronaviruses. Unexposed donor CD4+ T cells date from about 2011-2018, before the COVID-19 pandemic. The cells were cultured for around ten days before CD4+ T cells were isolated. These receptors lack a known antigen. Clones were read by immunoSEQ multiplex PCR, and TCRdb kept only the in-frame ones, dropping some. This table has around 18,000 clones, 70% to 80% appearing once. The sample consisted of CD4+ T cells from PBMCs, cultured in vitro. The receptors stem from a human donor in good health.

This clone turned up a few times. The chain combines TRBV7-9 with TRBJ1-4, with 10 positions matching TRBD1. Germline V gene lookup returns CDR1 SEHNR and CDR2 FQNEAQ (reference sequence). The CDR3 totals 17 residues. V was pared by 2 bases and J by 1 base, with 4 bases of the junction left unmatched. The CDR3 bases are TGTGCCAGCAGCTTATGGACAGGGGGGAAAACTAATGAAAAACTGTTTTTT. This gives the protein CASSLWTGGKTNEKLFF.

The chain recombines TRBV3-1 (or the pseudogene TRBV3-2) with TRBJ2-1, with 7 nucleotides matching TRBD1. The germline V gene encodes CDR1 LGHDT and CDR2 YNNKEL (reference sequence). The CDR3 runs to 17 residues. The J segment lost 6 bases and the V segment lost 1 base, leaving 12 bases of the junction unmatched. CDR3 sequence reads: CASSQAPDRAVGNEQFF. CDR3 DNA: TGTGCCAGCAGCCAAGCCCCTGACAGGGCTGTCGGCAATGAGCAGTTCTTC.

The genes are TRBV5-1 and TRBJ1-2, with D maybe TRBD1 (6 bases). The CDR3 runs to 16 residues. V was pared by 4 bases and J by 4 bases, with 20 bases between. Per germline, CDR1 SGHRS and CDR2 YFSETQ. The CDR3, as DNA: TGCGCCAGCAGCGAAAATGGACAGCACAACCTCTATGGCTACACCTTC. It encodes CASSENGQHNLYGYTF.

The rearrangement links TRBV18 to TRBJ1-2; no reliable D call. The CDR3 totals 14 residues. Trimming cost V 3 bases and J 1 base, with 9 bases left between them. Germline V CDR1 and CDR2: KGHSH, LQKENI. For the CDR3, the DNA is TGTGCCAGCTCACCCCTTCCGGATAACTATGGCTACACCTTC. This gives the protein CASSPLPDNYGYTF.